The 26 T cell receptor beta chains reported below all come from one sample, sequenced in a study of response to subunit inactivated influenza vaccine. TCRdb independently ran MiXCR on the RT-PCR reads; one entry per CDR3 protein. The table includes roughly 500,000 distinct CDR3 sequences, approximately 15% detected once. The material was CD4+ T cells sorted from PBMCs, obtained around 25 months after vaccination. The receptors originated from a man aged 50 to 75 who received an inactivated influenza vaccine.

V is TRBV29-1 and J is TRBJ2-7; D possibly matches TRBD1 or TRBD2 (5 bases each). The V end was cut by 4 bases, the J end by 0 bases, with 13 bases between. Germline V gene sequence: CDR1 SQVTM, CDR2 ANQGSEA. This CDR3 spans 14 amino acids. The CDR3 region is CSVGRDPSSYEQYF. The CDR3 nucleotides are TGCAGCGTTGGAAGGGACCCCAGCTCCTACGAGCAGTACTTC.

The gene calls are TRBV23-1 and TRBJ2-3; 11 nucleotides agree with TRBD1. TRBV23-1 is recorded as an ORF, its role being uncertain. The length of the CDR3 is 14 residues. J gave up 5 bases and V 7 bases, and 5 bases lay outside the gene matches. The chain's CDR3 is CASTGQGAQDTQYF. CDR3 DNA: TGCGCCAGCACCGGACAGGGGGCGCAAGATACGCAGTATTTT.

The rearrangement joins TRBV10-3 to TRBJ2-7; 10 nucleotides match TRBD1. The CDR3 length is 12 residues. V shed 8 bases and J 6 bases; nucleotides not matched to a gene: 4. Germline V gene sequence: CDR1 ENHRY, CDR2 SYGVKD. Here the CDR3 reads CAIWDRGSEQYF. In DNA, the CDR3 is TGTGCCATCTGGGACAGGGGCAGCGAGCAGTACTTC.

This clonotype has a handful of counts. This chain uses TRBV20-1 with TRBJ2-7, with no clear D. Between the trimmed V and J ends, which lost 5 bases and 4 bases, there was a span of 15 bases. The germline CDR1 and CDR2 sequences are DFQATT and SNEGSKA (reference sequence). The CDR3 loop spans 13 amino acids. CDR3 region: CSAAPGTAYEQYF. The DNA of the CDR3 is TGCAGTGCTGCCCCCGGTACTGCTTACGAGCAGTACTTC.

The chain joins TRBV3-1 to TRBJ2-7, with D uncertain. The CDR3 covers 15 residues. The germline V gene has CDR1 LGHDT and CDR2 YNNKEL (reference sequence). The ends were cut back, 0 bases at V and 2 bases at J, with 11 bases in the middle. As DNA, the CDR3 is TGTGCCAGCAGCCAAGATATGGCAGTTCCCTACGAGCAGTACTTC. Translation: CASSQDMAVPYEQYF.

This clonotype was recorded only once. The V call is TRBV10-3, the J call TRBJ2-1; 10 bases match TRBD1. The CDR3 covers 15 residues. V shed 10 bases and J 9 bases; nucleotides not matched to a gene: 15. The V gene's germline CDR1 is ENHRY and CDR2 SYGVKD. DNA for the CDR3: TGTGCCACCACTCGTGGGACAGGGGAGGGAGGTGAGCAGTTCTTC. Amino acids: CATTRGTGEGGEQFF.

V and J are TRBV7-9 and TRBJ2-7; D is perhaps TRBD1 (6 bases). The V end was cut by 4 bases, the J end by 5 bases, with 15 bases between. The CDR3 runs to 14 residues. Germline V CDR1 and CDR2: SEHNR, FQNEAQ (reference sequence). The CDR3 nucleotides are TGTGCCAGCAGCTCGGACAGCGGATGGAACGAGCAGTACTTC. Translated, it gives CASSSDSGWNEQYF.

This clonotype was picked up many times. The V and J genes are TRBV27 and TRBJ1-1; no clear D. Germline lookup yields CDR1 MNHEY and CDR2 SMNVEV (reference sequence). V was clipped by 8 bases and J by 2 bases, with 12 bases between them. The CDR3 is made up of 13 amino acids. The CDR3 region has the DNA TGTGCCAGCTCCGGCCGAATTAACACTGAAGCTTTCTTT. This translates into CASSGRINTEAFF.

The chain combines TRBV20-1 with TRBJ2-1, with 11 nucleotides matching TRBD2. J was trimmed by 8 bases and V by 3 bases; bases with no gene match: 12. CDR3 length: 16 amino acids. Germline values: CDR1 DFQATT, CDR2 SNEGSKA (reference sequence). In DNA, the CDR3 is TGCAGTGCTAGCTTGGGACTAGCGGCACTTAGGGATGAGCAGTTCTTC. Translating gives CSASLGLAALRDEQFF.

As for this clonotype: This may come from a read error, since a much larger clone is one base off. The chain carries TRBV29-1 and TRBJ2-5; 10 nucleotides align to TRBD2. The V segment lost 4 bases and the J segment 3 bases; nucleotides outside the gene matches: 2. CDR1 and CDR2 from the germline V gene are SQVTM and ANQGSEA. CDR3 length equals 13 residues. The CDR3 is CSVASGREETQYF. Written as DNA, the CDR3 is TGCAGCGTTGCGAGCGGGAGGGAAGAGACCCAGTACTTC.

The rearrangement joins TRBV29-1 to TRBJ2-5; D may be TRBD2 (6 bases). V was clipped by 3 bases and J by 0 bases, with 14 bases between them. CDR3 size: 15 residues. CDR1 and CDR2 (germline): SQVTM, ANQGSEA. CDR3 nucleotides: TGCAGCGTTGACCGACTAGGGAGAGACCAAGAGACCCAGTACTTC. It encodes CSVDRLGRDQETQYF. Complete variable domain (other parts from reference TRBV29-1 and TRBJ2-5): SAVISQKPSRDICQRGTSLTIQCQVDSQVTMMFWYRQQPGQSLTLIATANQGSEATYESGFVIDKFPISRPNLTFSTLTVSNMSPEDSSIYLCSVDRLGRDQETQYFGPGTRLLVL.

This clonotype was counted only a few times. The V and J genes are TRBV5-6 and TRBJ2-1; 8 bases line up with TRBD1. The germline CDR1 and CDR2 sequences are SGHDT and YYEEEE. The ends lost 4 bases at V and 6 bases at J; junction bases unmatched: 18. The CDR3 has 18 residues. CDR3 DNA: TGTGCCAGCAGCCTGGGACAGGATCGCTTCACTAGGAGCAATGAGCAGTTCTTC. This gives the protein CASSLGQDRFTRSNEQFF.

This clonotype has only a few counts. The V call is TRBV4-3, the J call TRBJ2-5; 9 bases agree with TRBD2. V dropped 2 bases and J dropped 5; count of bases not matched to a gene: 12. CDR1 and CDR2 (germline): LGHNA, YSLEER. The CDR3 contains 17 residues. The CDR3 reads CASSQSSRTSVSETQYF. The CDR3 coding sequence is TGCGCCAGCAGCCAATCTTCCAGGACTAGCGTTTCCGAGACCCAGTACTTC.

This clonotype came up a few times. The chain couples TRBV7-2 to TRBJ2-7; 9 positions match TRBD1. CDR3 size: 15 residues. The V gene's germline CDR1 is SGHTA and CDR2 FQGNSA. The V segment lost 5 bases and the J segment 3 bases; nucleotides outside the gene matches: 8. The CDR3 here is CASSPPGQGYYEQYF. As DNA, the CDR3 is TGTGCCAGCAGCCCTCCGGGACAGGGTTACTACGAGCAGTACTTC. Based on the CDR3 plus reference TRBV7-2 and TRBJ2-7, the full variable domain is GAGVSQSPSNKVTEKGKDVELRCDPISGHTALYWYRQSLGQGLEFLIYFQGNSAPDKSGLPSDRFSAERTGGSVSTLTIQRTQQEDSAVYLCASSPPGQGYYEQYFGPGTRLTVT.

The V and J genes are TRBV7-9 and TRBJ2-1; D gene ambiguous. V lost 6 bases, J lost 2 bases, and 11 bases lay in between. Per the germline V gene, CDR1 is SEHNR and CDR2 is FQNEAQ (reference sequence). The CDR3 is made up of 14 amino acids. DNA of the CDR3: TGTGCCAGCAGATTTGTGGGTACCTACAATGAGCAGTTCTTC. Translation: CASRFVGTYNEQFF. Looking up the rest from reference TRBV7-9 and TRBJ2-1 gives the full variable domain: DTGVSQNPRHKITKRGQNVTFRCDPISEHNRLYWYRQTLGQGPEFLTYFQNEAQLEKSRLLSDRFSAERPKGSFSTLEIQRTEQGDSAMYLCASRFVGTYNEQFFGPGTRLTVL.

The chain's CDR3 is CATSDSQRPSTDTQYF. CDR3 coding DNA: TGTGCCACCAGTGATTCTCAAAGACCTAGCACAGATACGCAGTATTTT. The V call is TRBV24-1, the J call TRBJ2-3; no firm D call. Deletions cut 2 bases from V and 0 bases from J, with 11 bases between. The germline V gene encodes CDR1 KGHDR and CDR2 SFDVKD. The CDR3 extends over 16 amino acids.

The chain uses TRBV29-1 and TRBJ1-1; a weak D match, TRBD1 (6 bases). The CDR3 has 11 amino acids. Germline lookup yields CDR1 SQVTM and CDR2 ANQGSEA. The V end lost 6 bases, the J end lost 7 bases, and 12 bases lay between the germline ends. CDR3 in DNA: TGCAGCGTGGGAGGGGGGAATGAAGCTTTCTTT. As protein: CSVGGGNEAFF. Full variable domain (rest looked up from reference TRBV29-1 and TRBJ1-1): SAVISQKPSRDICQRGTSLTIQCQVDSQVTMMFWYRQQPGQSLTLIATANQGSEATYESGFVIDKFPISRPNLTFSTLTVSNMSPEDSSIYLCSVGGGNEAFFGQGTRLTVV.

The chain combines TRBV20-1 with TRBJ1-4, with D unresolved. V was trimmed by 6 bases and J by 5 bases, leaving 10 bases between them. The CDR3 consists of 12 residues. CDR1 and CDR2 (germline): DFQATT, SNEGSKA (reference sequence). The CDR3 loop is CSASVTNEKLFF. CDR3 bases: TGCAGTGCCTCCGTCACAAATGAAAAACTGTTTTTT.

This clonotype has more than one count but fewer than ten. V usage is TRBV5-1 and J usage is TRBJ1-3; no reliable D call. This CDR3 has 14 amino acids. Germline V gives CDR1 SGHRS, CDR2 YFSETQ. The V and J ends lost 9 bases and 0 bases respectively, with 13 bases between them. The chain's CDR3 is CATRPEVSGNTIYF. The CDR3, as DNA: TGCGCCACTCGCCCCGAAGTCTCTGGAAACACCATATATTTT.

The V call is TRBV29-1, the J call TRBJ2-1, with TRBD1 matching over 8 bases. CDR1 and CDR2 (germline): SQVTM, ANQGSEA. The CDR3 is 16 residues long. The J segment lost 5 bases and the V segment lost 6 bases, leaving 15 bases of the junction unmatched. The CDR3 loop reads CSVAGRDRRVNNEQFF. The CDR3 coding sequence is TGCAGCGTCGCTGGACGGGACAGGCGAGTTAACAATGAGCAGTTCTTC.

This chain joins TRBV5-1 and TRBJ2-7, with 8 bases aligning to TRBD1. Germline loops: CDR1 SGHRS, CDR2 YFSETQ. The CDR3 has 14 amino acids. The trim removed 4 bases at V and 4 bases at J, leaving 7 bases unmatched. The DNA of the CDR3 is TGCGCCAGCAGCCCTGGACAGGGCCAGTACGAGCAGTACTTC. Amino acids: CASSPGQGQYEQYF. The full variable domain, completed using reference TRBV5-1 and TRBJ2-7, is KAGVTQTPRYLIKTRGQQVTLSCSPISGHRSVSWYQQTPGQGLQFLFEYFSETQRNKGNFPGRFSGRQFSNSRSEMNVSTLELGDSALYLCASSPGQGQYEQYFGPGTRLTVT.

This clonotype has more than one count but fewer than ten. The genes are TRBV3-1 and TRBJ2-6; D ambiguous. The CDR3 covers 15 residues. Germline lookup yields CDR1 LGHDT and CDR2 YNNKEL (reference sequence). V was clipped by 3 bases and J by 2 bases, with 8 bases between them. The CDR3 DNA reads as TGTGCCAGCAGCCATCGGGTTGCTGGGGCCAACGTCCTGACTTTC. It encodes CASSHRVAGANVLTF.

Ten or more counts support this clonotype. This sequence joins TRBV7-6 and TRBJ2-6; 11 bases agree with TRBD1. Trimming cost V 5 bases and J 0 bases; bases outside gene matches: 9. This CDR3 contains 19 residues. The germline V gene has CDR1 SGHVS and CDR2 FNYEAQ. The CDR3 nucleotides read TGTGCCAGCAGCCCCTGGGGGACAGGGGGTTTCTCTGGGGCCAACGTCCTGACTTTC. It specifies CASSPWGTGGFSGANVLTF.

This clonotype was seen a handful of times. V gene TRBV4-2 combines with J gene TRBJ2-7, with D possibly matching TRBD2 (5 bases). V shed 0 bases and J shed 0 bases, with 9 bases lying between them. Germline lookup yields CDR1 LGHNA and CDR2 YNFKEQ. The CDR3 sequence is 15 residues long. CDR3 amino acids: CASSQDFLASYEQYF. The CDR3 DNA sequence: TGTGCCAGCAGCCAAGATTTCCTAGCCTCCTACGAGCAGTACTTC.

Only a few counts were recorded for this clonotype. V and J are TRBV6-2 or TRBV6-3 and TRBJ2-1; a possible D gene is TRBD2 (5 bases). Deletions cut 2 bases from V and 5 bases from J, with 13 bases between. The CDR3 is 15 amino acids. Germline V lookup: CDR1 MNHEY, CDR2 SVGEGT. CDR3 DNA sequence: TGTGCCAGCAGTTACATAACTAGGGCCCACAATGAGCAGTTCTTC. This sequence encodes CASSYITRAHNEQFF.

The chain carries TRBV7-8 and TRBJ1-6; possible D gene TRBD1, 5 bases. This CDR3 spans 11 amino acids. CDR1 SGHVS and CDR2 FQNEAQ come from the germline V gene. V shed 3 bases and J shed 15 bases, with 9 bases lying between them. The CDR3 sequence: CASSFGTILHF. The DNA of the CDR3 is TGTGCCAGCAGCTTCGGGACGATCCTCCACTTT.